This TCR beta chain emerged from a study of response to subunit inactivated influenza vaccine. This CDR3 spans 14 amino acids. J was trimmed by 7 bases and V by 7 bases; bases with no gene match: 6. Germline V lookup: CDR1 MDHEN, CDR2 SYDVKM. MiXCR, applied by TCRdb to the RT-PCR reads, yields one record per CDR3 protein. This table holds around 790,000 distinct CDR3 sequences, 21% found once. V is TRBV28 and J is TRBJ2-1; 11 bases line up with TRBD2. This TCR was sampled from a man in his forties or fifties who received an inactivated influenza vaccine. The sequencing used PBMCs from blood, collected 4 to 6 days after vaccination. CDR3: CASTTTSGGNEQFF. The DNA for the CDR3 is TGTGCCAGCACCACAACTAGCGGGGGTAATGAGCAGTTCTTC.